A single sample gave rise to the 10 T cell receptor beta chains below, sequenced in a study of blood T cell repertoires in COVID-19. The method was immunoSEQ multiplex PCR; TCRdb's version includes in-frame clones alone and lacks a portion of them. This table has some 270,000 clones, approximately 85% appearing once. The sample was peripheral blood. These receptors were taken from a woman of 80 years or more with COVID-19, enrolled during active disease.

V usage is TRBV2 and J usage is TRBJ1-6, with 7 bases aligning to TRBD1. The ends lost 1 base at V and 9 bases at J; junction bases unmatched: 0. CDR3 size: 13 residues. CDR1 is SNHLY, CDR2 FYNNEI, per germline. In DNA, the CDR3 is TGTGCCAGCAGTGAAGGGACAGGTTCACCCCTCCACTTT. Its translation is CASSEGTGSPLHF.

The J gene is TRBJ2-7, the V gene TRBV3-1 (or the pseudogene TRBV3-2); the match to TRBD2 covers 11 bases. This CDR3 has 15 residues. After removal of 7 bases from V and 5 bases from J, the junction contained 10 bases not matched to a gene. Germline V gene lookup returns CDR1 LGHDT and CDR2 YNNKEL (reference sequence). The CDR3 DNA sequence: TGTGCCAGCACCCCGGGGACTAGCGGCTGGAACGAGCAGTACTTC. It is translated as CASTPGTSGWNEQYF.

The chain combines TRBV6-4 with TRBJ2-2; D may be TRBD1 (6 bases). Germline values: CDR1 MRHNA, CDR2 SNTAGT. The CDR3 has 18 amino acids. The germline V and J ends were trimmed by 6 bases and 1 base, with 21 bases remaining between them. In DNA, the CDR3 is TGTGCCAGCAGAAAAACAGGGATAGGGGACGTGAACACCGGGGAGCTGTTTTTT. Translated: CASRKTGIGDVNTGELFF.

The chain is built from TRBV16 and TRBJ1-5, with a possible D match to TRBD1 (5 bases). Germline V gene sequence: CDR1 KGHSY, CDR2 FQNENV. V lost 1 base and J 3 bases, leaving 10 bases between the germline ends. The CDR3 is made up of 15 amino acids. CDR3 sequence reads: CASSQYSGINQPQHF. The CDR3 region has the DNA TGTGCCAGCAGCCAATATTCAGGGATCAATCAGCCCCAGCATTTT.

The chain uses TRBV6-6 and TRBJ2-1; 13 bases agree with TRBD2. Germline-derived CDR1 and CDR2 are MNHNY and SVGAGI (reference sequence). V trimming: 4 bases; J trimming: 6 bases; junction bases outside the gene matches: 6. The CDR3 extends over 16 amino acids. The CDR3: CASSSGTSGVGNEQFF. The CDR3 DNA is TGTGCCAGCAGTTCCGGGACTAGCGGGGTCGGCAATGAGCAGTTCTTC.

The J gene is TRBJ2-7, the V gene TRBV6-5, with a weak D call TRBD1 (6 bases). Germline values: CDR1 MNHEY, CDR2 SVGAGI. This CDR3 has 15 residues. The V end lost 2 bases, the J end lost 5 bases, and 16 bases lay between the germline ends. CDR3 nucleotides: TGTGCCAGCAGTTACACTGGCCAGGGGTGGCACGAGCAGTACTTC. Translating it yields CASSYTGQGWHEQYF.

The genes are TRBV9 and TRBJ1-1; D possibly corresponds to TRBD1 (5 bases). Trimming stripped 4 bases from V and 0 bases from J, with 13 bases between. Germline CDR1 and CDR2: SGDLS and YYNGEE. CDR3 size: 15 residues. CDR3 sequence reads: CASSPRGGVNTEAFF. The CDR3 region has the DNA TGTGCCAGCAGCCCGAGGGGAGGGGTGAACACTGAAGCTTTCTTT.

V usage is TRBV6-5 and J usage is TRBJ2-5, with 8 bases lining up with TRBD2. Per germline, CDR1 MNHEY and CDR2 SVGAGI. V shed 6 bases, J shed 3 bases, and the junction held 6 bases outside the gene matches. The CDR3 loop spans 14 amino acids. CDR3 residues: CASSRLAGKETQYF. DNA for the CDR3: TGTGCCAGCAGCCGGTTAGCGGGGAAAGAGACCCAGTACTTC.

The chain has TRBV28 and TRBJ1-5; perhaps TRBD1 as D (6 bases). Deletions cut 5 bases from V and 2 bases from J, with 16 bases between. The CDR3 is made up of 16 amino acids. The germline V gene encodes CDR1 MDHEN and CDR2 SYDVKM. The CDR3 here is CASSAYRVGGNQPQHF. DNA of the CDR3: TGTGCCAGCAGTGCCTACAGGGTGGGAGGCAATCAGCCCCAGCATTTT.

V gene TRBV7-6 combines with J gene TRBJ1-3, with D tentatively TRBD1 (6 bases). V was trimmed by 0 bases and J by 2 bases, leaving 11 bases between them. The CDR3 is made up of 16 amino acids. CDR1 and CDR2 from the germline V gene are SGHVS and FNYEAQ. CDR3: CASSLAPPGAGNTIYF. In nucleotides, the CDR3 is TGTGCCAGCAGCTTAGCCCCGCCAGGGGCTGGAAACACCATATATTTT.